This TCR beta chain was profiled in a study of blood T cell repertoires in COVID-19. The method was immunoSEQ multiplex PCR; TCRdb's version includes in-frame clones alone and lacks a portion of them. The sample shows more than 300,000 clones, just over 85% of them seen only once. Germline CDR1 SGHAT, CDR2 FQNNGV. Trimming stripped 4 bases from V and 6 bases from J, with 24 bases between. This CDR3 spans 17 amino acids. The chain links TRBV11-2 to TRBJ1-2, with unresolved D. The receptor comes from a woman under 30 who had recovered from COVID-19. The material sequenced was PBMCs or T cells enriched from blood (not recorded which). The DNA of the CDR3 is TGTGCCAGCAGCTCACCCGCCCGGTCGACTGTTACCCATGGCTACACCTTC. As protein: CASSSPARSTVTHGYTF.